This entry lists 28 T cell receptor beta chains sequenced from one sample in a study of T-cell reconstitution after alpha-beta-depleted transplantation in children (dated by TCRdb to 2015 to 2016). Library prep was done by PCR. Sequenced using an Illumina HiSeq 2500. TCR library preparation used molecular barcoding, with unique molecular identifiers applied to normalize quantification of the TCRbeta repertoire. TCRdb handled the public reads itself, with Q25 trimming in fastp and clone calling in MiXCR, and kept productive beta chains. One record per CDR3 amino acid sequence lists the most common genes and DNA. In this sample the table shows 450,000 to 500,000 distinct CDR3 sequences, around an eighth of which occur a single time. The ten most abundant clones make up around 6% of the sample. The sample in question was PBMCs from the stem cell graft donor, obtained from the stem cell graft. The receptors were sampled from a human donor who donated a stem cell graft to a child with combined immunodeficiency.

This clonotype was recorded at least ten times. V and J are TRBV20-1 and TRBJ2-3; 12 bases match TRBD2. The CDR3 sequence is 17 residues long. V lost 3 bases, J lost 4 bases, and 11 bases stayed unmatched. Germline lookup yields CDR1 DFQATT and CDR2 SNEGSKA (reference sequence). CDR3 loop: CSASRRTSGMKADTQYF. DNA for the CDR3: TGCAGTGCTAGTCGCCGGACTAGCGGGATGAAGGCAGATACGCAGTATTTT.

This clonotype came up a few times. The gene calls are TRBV9 and TRBJ2-5, with D possibly matching TRBD1 (5 bases). Per the germline V gene, CDR1 is SGDLS and CDR2 is YYNGEE. V was shortened by 0 bases and J by 5 bases, with 14 bases between the two germline ends. CDR3 size: 15 residues. The DNA for the CDR3 is TGTGCCAGCAGCGTAGAGGGGATTGTGAGCGAGACCCAGTACTTC. Its protein is CASSVEGIVSETQYF. The entire variable domain, with the rest obtained from reference TRBV9 and TRBJ2-5, is as follows: DSGVTQTPKHLITATGQRVTLRCSPRSGDLSVYWYQQSLDQGLQFLIQYYNGEERAKGNILERFSAQQFPDLHSELNLSSLELGDSALYFCASSVEGIVSETQYFGPGTRLLVL.

The rearrangement links TRBV7-2 to TRBJ2-7; D tentatively fits TRBD1 or TRBD2 (5 bases each). V was pared by 4 bases and J by 3 bases, with 16 bases between. The CDR3 covers 15 residues. The germline V gene has CDR1 SGHTA and CDR2 FQGNSA. The CDR3 nucleotides are TGTGCCAGCAGCTCAGCAGGGACGCAATACTACGAGCAGTACTTC. Protein product: CASSSAGTQYYEQYF.

As DNA, the CDR3 is TGTGCTAGTGGTTTAGCGGGAGAAGACAATGAGCAGTTCTTC. This codes for CASGLAGEDNEQFF. The chain combines TRBV12-5 with TRBJ2-1, with 8 bases matching TRBD2. This CDR3 contains 14 residues. Trimming took 3 bases from V and 5 from J; bases not matched to a gene: 3. Per germline, CDR1 LGHNT and CDR2 FRNRAP.

The chain recombines TRBV20-1 with TRBJ2-3; 9 bases align to TRBD2. Trimming removed 0 bases from V and 3 bases from J; junction bases left unmatched: 4. This CDR3 contains 15 residues. Looked up from germline, CDR1 is DFQATT and CDR2 is SNEGSKA (reference sequence). The CDR3 is CSARDYLAGTDTQYF. The CDR3 nucleotides are TGCAGTGCTAGAGATTATCTAGCGGGAACAGATACGCAGTATTTT.

This clonotype was observed a few times. The chain couples TRBV6-2 or TRBV6-3 to TRBJ2-5; 7 bases line up with TRBD2. The germline V gene encodes CDR1 MNHEY and CDR2 SVGEGT. The CDR3 has 14 residues. The trim removed 11 bases at V and 1 base at J, leaving 10 bases unmatched. The CDR3 bases are TGTGCCGGGCGCTCTAGCGGCATCCAAGAGACCCAGTACTTC. Translation: CAGRSSGIQETQYF.

This clonotype appeared once. The chain is built from TRBV19 and TRBJ2-3; possible D gene TRBD2, 6 bases. V was trimmed by 4 bases and J by 7 bases, leaving 15 bases between them. The CDR3 sequence is 14 residues long. Per the germline V gene, CDR1 is LNHDA and CDR2 is SQIVND (reference sequence). The CDR3, as DNA: TGTGCCAGTAGTACCCCGGTGGAGGGGAATACGCAGTATTTT. Amino acids: CASSTPVEGNTQYF.

The chain recombines TRBV7-2 with TRBJ2-7, with D perhaps matching TRBD2 (7 bases). The CDR3 runs 16 residues. V gave up 5 bases and J gave up 3 bases, with 20 bases separating them. The germline gives CDR1 SGHTA, CDR2 FQGNSA. The CDR3 here is CASSPHPGGSFYEQYF. The CDR3 nucleotides read TGTGCCAGCAGCCCACACCCGGGGGGCTCCTTCTACGAGCAGTACTTC. The whole variable domain, remainder taken from reference TRBV7-2 and TRBJ2-7, is GAGVSQSPSNKVTEKGKDVELRCDPISGHTALYWYRQSLGQGLEFLIYFQGNSAPDKSGLPSDRFSAERTGGSVSTLTIQRTQQEDSAVYLCASSPHPGGSFYEQYFGPGTRLTVT.

The rearrangement uses TRBV7-2 and TRBJ2-1; the D is unclear. V gave up 1 base and J gave up 13 bases, with 14 bases separating them. Germline V CDR1 and CDR2: SGHTA, FQGNSA. This CDR3 is 13 amino acids long. The CDR3 loop reads CASSLDIDSLQFF. The CDR3 DNA reads TGTGCCAGCAGCTTAGATATAGACTCGCTACAGTTCTTC.

This clonotype was observed a handful of times. V is TRBV20-1 and J is TRBJ1-5, with D hard to call. The V end lost 1 base, the J end lost 7 bases, and 11 bases lay between the germline ends. The CDR3 sequence is 13 residues long. From germline, CDR1 is DFQATT and CDR2 SNEGSKA (reference sequence). The CDR3 nucleotides are TGCAGTGCTAGAGCGTCGGCTGGACAGCCCCAGCATTTT. This gives the protein CSARASAGQPQHF.

This clonotype showed up just a few times. The chain uses TRBV12-3 or TRBV12-4 and TRBJ2-7; D is possibly TRBD2 (6 bases). V lost 5 bases and J 1 base, leaving 12 bases between the germline ends. This CDR3 has 14 residues. The CDR3 region is CASSHGGWSYEQYF. DNA of the CDR3: TGTGCCAGCAGTCACGGGGGTTGGTCCTACGAGCAGTACTTC.

The chain links TRBV11-3 to TRBJ2-7; the match to TRBD2 covers 9 bases. The CDR3 loop spans 17 amino acids. Looked up from germline, CDR1 is SGHNT and CDR2 is YENEEA. Germline trimming cut 2 bases from V and 0 bases from J; bases unmatched to any gene: 8. The CDR3, as DNA: TGTGCCAGCAGCTTAATCGGTAGCGGGAGTAGCTCCTACGAGCAGTACTTC. Encoded protein: CASSLIGSGSSSYEQYF.

This clonotype was seen repeatedly, ten times or more. The rearrangement joins TRBV28 to TRBJ2-1, with 7 bases matching TRBD2. Germline V gene data show CDR1 as MDHEN and CDR2 as SYDVKM. V shed 6 bases, J shed 12 bases, and the junction held 5 bases outside the gene matches. The CDR3 sequence is 11 residues long. DNA of the CDR3: TGTGCCAGCAGGATCGGGGGGACGCAGTTCTTC. This gives the protein CASRIGGTQFF.

The chain combines TRBV7-3 with TRBJ2-5; no definite D call. Trimming stripped 1 base from V and 2 bases from J, with 5 bases between. The CDR3 has 13 amino acids. Germline CDR1 and CDR2: SGHTA and FQGTGA. CDR3 in DNA: TGTGCCAGCAGCTTAAAACGGCAAGAGACCCAGTACTTC. It specifies CASSLKRQETQYF.

The chain is built from TRBV6-2 or TRBV6-3 and TRBJ1-5; weak D call: TRBD1 (6 bases). V was pared by 7 bases and J by 4 bases, with 11 bases between. Looked up from germline, CDR1 is MNHEY and CDR2 is SVGEGT. CDR3 size: 13 residues. CDR3 region: CASKKGENQPQHF. The CDR3 DNA is TGTGCCAGCAAAAAGGGGGAAAATCAGCCCCAGCATTTT.

The chain joins TRBV6-1 to TRBJ2-7; no clear D gene. The V gene lost 1 base and the J gene lost 3 bases, with 10 bases spanning the gap. CDR3 size: 14 residues. The germline CDR1 and CDR2 sequences are MNHNS and SASEGT. The CDR3 here is CASSEVRLYYEQYF. The CDR3 DNA reads TGTGCCAGCAGTGAAGTGCGACTTTACTACGAGCAGTACTTC.

The chain recombines TRBV30 with TRBJ2-2; 8 nucleotides align to TRBD1. This CDR3 spans 14 amino acids. The germline V gene encodes CDR1 GTSNPN and CDR2 SVGIG (reference sequence). Losses at the gene ends were 4 bases for V and 5 bases for J; bases not matched to a gene: 6. In DNA form, the CDR3 reads TGTGCCTGGAAGCAGGGGGCTTGGACCGGGGAGCTGTTTTTT. It codes for CAWKQGAWTGELFF.

In its sample, this clonotype was seen many times. The chain uses TRBV20-1 and TRBJ2-5, with 7 bases identical to TRBD2. The V segment lost 3 bases and the J segment 2 bases; nucleotides outside the gene matches: 3. The CDR3 runs 13 residues. The germline CDR1 and CDR2 sequences are DFQATT and SNEGSKA (reference sequence). Here the CDR3 reads CSASPGLQETQYF. The CDR3 region has the DNA TGCAGTGCTAGCCCGGGACTACAAGAGACCCAGTACTTC.

This clonotype has only a few counts. This chain connects TRBV3-1 to TRBJ1-2; D is undetermined. V was clipped by 3 bases and J by 4 bases, with 12 bases between them. The CDR3 length is 14 residues. From germline, CDR1 is LGHDT and CDR2 YNNKEL (reference sequence). The CDR3 protein is CASSQQTHGYGYTF. The CDR3 DNA reads as TGTGCCAGCAGCCAGCAGACCCATGGCTATGGCTACACCTTC.

In this sample, this clonotype turned up many times. The chain links TRBV20-1 to TRBJ2-7; TRBD1 is a possible D gene (6 bases). The germline V and J ends were trimmed by 1 base and 3 bases, with 22 bases remaining between them. Germline V gene data show CDR1 as DFQATT and CDR2 as SNEGSKA (reference sequence). The CDR3 is 17 amino acids. CDR3 protein: CSARGLDGTQRLYEQYF. CDR3 sequence (DNA): TGCAGTGCTAGAGGATTGGACGGGACACAAAGACTCTACGAGCAGTACTTC.

This clonotype turned up a few times. This chain links TRBV12-3 or TRBV12-4 with TRBJ2-1; D is possibly TRBD2 (6 bases). V lost 10 bases, J lost 6 bases, and 16 bases lay in between. This CDR3 has 13 residues. The CDR3 bases are TGTGCCACCGGTGCGGGGCCGATCAATGAGCAGTTCTTC. This sequence encodes CATGAGPINEQFF.

This clonotype has only a few counts. The chain couples TRBV3-1 to TRBJ2-2; D uncertain. V was pared by 4 bases and J by 0 bases, with 9 bases between. CDR1 is LGHDT, CDR2 YNNKEL, per germline (reference sequence). This CDR3 comprises 15 residues. The CDR3 nucleotides are TGTGCCAGCAGCCCGAGGACGGCGAACACCGGGGAGCTGTTTTTT. Translating it yields CASSPRTANTGELFF.

This clonotype was observed at least ten times. DNA of the CDR3: TGTGCCAGCAGTTACGGGACTGACGAGCAGTACTTC. As protein: CASSYGTDEQYF. J is TRBJ2-7 and V is TRBV12-3 or TRBV12-4; D may be TRBD2 (6 bases). The CDR3 has 12 residues. With 4 bases removed from V and 5 bases from J, the gap between germline ends came to 9 bases.

This clonotype was seen at least ten times. The chain has TRBV5-1 and TRBJ1-1, with D hard to call. Germline V gene lookup returns CDR1 SGHRS and CDR2 YFSETQ. Trimming stripped 4 bases from V and 2 bases from J, with 9 bases between. This CDR3 comprises 13 residues. This CDR3 reads CASSPLPNTEAFF. The DNA of the CDR3 is TGCGCCAGCAGCCCGCTCCCAAACACTGAAGCTTTCTTT.

This chain connects TRBV29-1 to TRBJ2-7; D is unresolved. The germline CDR1 and CDR2 sequences are SQVTM and ANQGSEA. The CDR3 runs 13 residues. CDR3 DNA: TGCTCTGTGTTTCTACAGAGCTCCTACGAGCAGTACTTC. Its translation is CSVFLQSSYEQYF.

The chain carries TRBV20-1 and TRBJ2-3; tentative D call: TRBD1 (5 bases). V was pared by 6 bases and J by 2 bases, with 15 bases between. Germline CDR1 reads DFQATT; CDR2 reads SNEGSKA (reference sequence). The CDR3 loop spans 14 amino acids. Here the CDR3 reads CSAQDTRTTDTQYF. In DNA, the CDR3 is TGCAGTGCCCAGGACACCCGCACCACAGATACGCAGTATTTT.

This clonotype has just a few counts. The chain joins TRBV7-2 to TRBJ1-2; 9 bases fit TRBD1. Per the germline V gene, CDR1 is SGHTA and CDR2 is FQGNSA. V was clipped by 5 bases and J by 7 bases; unmatched bases: 11. CDR3 size: 15 residues. CDR3 bases: TGTGCCAGCAGCAAGGGGTCAACAGGGGGCTCTGGCTACACCTTC. Amino acids: CASSKGSTGGSGYTF.

V is TRBV12-3 or TRBV12-4 and J is TRBJ2-5; D perhaps matches TRBD2 (7 bases). Trimming left V 6 bases short and J 7 bases short, with 18 bases between. The CDR3 loop spans 14 amino acids. The CDR3 sequence: CASSNDWEGGTQYF. CDR3 nucleotide sequence: TGTGCCAGCAGCAATGACTGGGAGGGGGGGACCCAGTACTTC.